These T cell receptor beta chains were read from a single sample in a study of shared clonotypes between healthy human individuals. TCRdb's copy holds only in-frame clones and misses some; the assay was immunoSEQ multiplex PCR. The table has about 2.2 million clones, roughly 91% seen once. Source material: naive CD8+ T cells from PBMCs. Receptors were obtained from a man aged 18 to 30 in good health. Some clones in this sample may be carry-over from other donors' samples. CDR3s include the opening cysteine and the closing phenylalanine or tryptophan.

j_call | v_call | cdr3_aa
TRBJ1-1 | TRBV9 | CASSASTGISEAFF
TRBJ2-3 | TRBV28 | CASSLRGSEITDTQYF
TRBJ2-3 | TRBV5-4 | CASSGGLAGGPGGTDTQYF
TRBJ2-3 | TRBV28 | CATQLISLPPDTQYF
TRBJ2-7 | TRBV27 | CASSLAGSIYEQYF
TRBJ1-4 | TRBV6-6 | CASSAPVEKLFF
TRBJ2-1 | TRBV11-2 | CASSLGRGQGAVNEQFF
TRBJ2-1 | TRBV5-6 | CASSLAPGFKSYNEQFF
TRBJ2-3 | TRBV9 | CASSVEGAGLDTQYF
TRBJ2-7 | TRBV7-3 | CASSLGGRNEQYF
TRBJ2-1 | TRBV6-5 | CASSFSGDNYNEQFF
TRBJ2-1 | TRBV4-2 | CASSQDLGASAFHEQFF
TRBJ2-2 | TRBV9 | CASSVSGTGNTGELFF
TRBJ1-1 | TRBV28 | CASSLPGAGNTEAFF
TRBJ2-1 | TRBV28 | CASNPPLVSYNEQFF
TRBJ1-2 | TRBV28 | CASSLEDRLSRSPTF
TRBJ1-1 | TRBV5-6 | CASSQDRVPEAFF
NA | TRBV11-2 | CASGGTGVHEQYF
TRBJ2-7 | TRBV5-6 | CASSGGQRGNEQYF
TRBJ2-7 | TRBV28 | CASSLALHSSYEQYF
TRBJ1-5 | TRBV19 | CASSEVDGTNQPQHF
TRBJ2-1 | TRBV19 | CASSPRDPYNEQFF
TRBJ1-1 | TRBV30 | CAWTGPGEAFF
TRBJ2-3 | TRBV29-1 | CSGRTDTQYF
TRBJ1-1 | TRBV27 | CASSLSGLGNTEAFF
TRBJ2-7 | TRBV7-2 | CASSLDKGRILDEQYF
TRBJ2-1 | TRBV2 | CASSDWDTTYNEQFF
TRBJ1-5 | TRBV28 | CASSPRDRSWGNQPQHF
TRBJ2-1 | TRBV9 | CASSLPAVAGELNEQFF
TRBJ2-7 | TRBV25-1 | CATEGDVYEQYF
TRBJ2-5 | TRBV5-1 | CASSVDRGLGETQYF
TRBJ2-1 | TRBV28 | CASSEGTSYNEQFF
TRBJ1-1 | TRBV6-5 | CASSLAQKNTEAFF
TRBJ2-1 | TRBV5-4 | CASSMREFSYNEQFF
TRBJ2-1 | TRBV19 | CASAGEGQYNEQFF
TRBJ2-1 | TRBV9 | CASSVGGRLADNEQFF
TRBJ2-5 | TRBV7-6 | CASSLASLWGETQYF
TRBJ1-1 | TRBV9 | CASSPAVRGTEAFF
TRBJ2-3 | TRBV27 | CASTLTGAGAPDTQYF
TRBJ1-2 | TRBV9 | CASSVGDLNYGYTF
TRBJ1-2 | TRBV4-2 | CASSQDLGQGLSLNYGYTF
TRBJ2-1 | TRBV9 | CASSVLGERYRGQFF
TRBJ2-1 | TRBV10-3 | CAITGDSNWNEQFF
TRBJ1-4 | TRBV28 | CASSFRGWGKLFF
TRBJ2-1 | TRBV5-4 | CASSLGQGHEQFF
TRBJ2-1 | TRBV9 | CASSGDGLAGFNEQFF
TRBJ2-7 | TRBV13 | CASSSPGRPYEQYF
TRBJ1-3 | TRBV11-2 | CASSSGTGGGRPGNTIYF
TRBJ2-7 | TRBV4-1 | CASSQVPGQTYEQYF
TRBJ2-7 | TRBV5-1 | CASSWDRKLYEQYF
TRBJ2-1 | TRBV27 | CATTPGGQHNEQFF
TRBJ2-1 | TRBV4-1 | CASSYKPGLATSEQFF
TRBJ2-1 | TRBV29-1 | CSVEGSGRDEQFF
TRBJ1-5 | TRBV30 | CAWSLGASNQPQHF
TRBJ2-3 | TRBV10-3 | CAISGAGTGSTDTQYF
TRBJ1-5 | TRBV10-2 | CASSERTQNQPQHF
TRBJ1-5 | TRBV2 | CASAVGGSQPQHF
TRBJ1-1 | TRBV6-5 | CASSYSGGSTEAFF
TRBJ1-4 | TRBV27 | CASSAIMTRGNEKLFF